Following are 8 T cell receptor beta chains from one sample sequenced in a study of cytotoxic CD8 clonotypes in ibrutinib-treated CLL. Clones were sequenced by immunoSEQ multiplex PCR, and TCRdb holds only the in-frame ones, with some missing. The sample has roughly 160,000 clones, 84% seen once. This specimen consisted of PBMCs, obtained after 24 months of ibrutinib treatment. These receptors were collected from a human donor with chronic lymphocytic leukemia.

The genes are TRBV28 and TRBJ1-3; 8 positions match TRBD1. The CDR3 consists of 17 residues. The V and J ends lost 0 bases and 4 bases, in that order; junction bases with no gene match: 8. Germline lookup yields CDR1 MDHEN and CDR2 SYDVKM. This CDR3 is CASSLWVFQGAGNTIYF. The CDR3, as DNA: TGTGCCAGCAGTTTATGGGTTTTTCAGGGGGCAGGAAACACCATATATTTT.

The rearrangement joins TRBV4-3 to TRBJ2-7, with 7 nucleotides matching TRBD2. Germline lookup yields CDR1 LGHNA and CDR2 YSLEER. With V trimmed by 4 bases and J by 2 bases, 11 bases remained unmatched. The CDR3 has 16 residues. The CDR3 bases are TGCGCCAGCAGCCCCCAGAAGGTAGCGGGTACCTACGAGCAGTACTTC. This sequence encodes CASSPQKVAGTYEQYF.

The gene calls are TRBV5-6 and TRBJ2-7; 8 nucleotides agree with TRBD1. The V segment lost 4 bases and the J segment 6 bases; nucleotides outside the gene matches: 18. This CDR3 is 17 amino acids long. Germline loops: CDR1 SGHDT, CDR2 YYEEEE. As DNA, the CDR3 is TGTGCCAGCAGCCCCGGCCCCGGACAGGGTTCGACAGGCGAGCAGTACTTC. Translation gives CASSPGPGQGSTGEQYF.

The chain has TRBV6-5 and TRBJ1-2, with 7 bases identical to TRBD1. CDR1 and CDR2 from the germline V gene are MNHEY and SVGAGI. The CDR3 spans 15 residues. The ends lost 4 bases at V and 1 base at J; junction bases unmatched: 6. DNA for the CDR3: TGTGCCAGCAGTTCCCCCTCAGGGGGTAACTATGGCTACACCTTC. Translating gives CASSSPSGGNYGYTF.

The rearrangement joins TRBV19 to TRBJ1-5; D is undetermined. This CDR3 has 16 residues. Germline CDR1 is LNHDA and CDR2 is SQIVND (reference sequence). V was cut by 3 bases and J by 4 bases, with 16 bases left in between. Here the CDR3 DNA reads TGTGCCAGTAGTATCGGCTCTGGCCGCGGTAATCAGCCCCAGCATTTT. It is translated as CASSIGSGRGNQPQHF.

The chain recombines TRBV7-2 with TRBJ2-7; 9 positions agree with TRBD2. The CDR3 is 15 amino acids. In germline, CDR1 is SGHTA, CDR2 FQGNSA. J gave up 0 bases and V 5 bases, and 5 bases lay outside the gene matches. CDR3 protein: CASSPGLAPSYEQYF. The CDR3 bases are TGTGCCAGCAGCCCAGGACTAGCGCCCTCCTACGAGCAGTACTTC.

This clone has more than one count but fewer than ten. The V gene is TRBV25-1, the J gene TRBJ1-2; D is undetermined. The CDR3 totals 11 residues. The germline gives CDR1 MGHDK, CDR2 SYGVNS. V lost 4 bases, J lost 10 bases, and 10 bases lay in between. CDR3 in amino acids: CASSASMTYTF. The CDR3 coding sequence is TGTGCCAGCAGTGCTTCCATGACCTACACCTTC.

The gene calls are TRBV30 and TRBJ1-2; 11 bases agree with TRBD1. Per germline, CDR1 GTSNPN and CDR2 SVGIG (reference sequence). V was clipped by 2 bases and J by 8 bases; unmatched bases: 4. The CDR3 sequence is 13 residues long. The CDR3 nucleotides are TGTGCCTGGAGTTTGGACAGGGGGCTCGGCTACACCTTC. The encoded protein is CAWSLDRGLGYTF. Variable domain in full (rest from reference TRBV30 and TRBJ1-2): SQTIHQWPATLVQPVGSPLSLECTVEGTSNPNLYWYRQAAGRGLQLLFYSVGIGQISSEVPQNLSASRPQDRQFILSSKKLLLSDSGFYLCAWSLDRGLGYTFGSGTRLTVV.